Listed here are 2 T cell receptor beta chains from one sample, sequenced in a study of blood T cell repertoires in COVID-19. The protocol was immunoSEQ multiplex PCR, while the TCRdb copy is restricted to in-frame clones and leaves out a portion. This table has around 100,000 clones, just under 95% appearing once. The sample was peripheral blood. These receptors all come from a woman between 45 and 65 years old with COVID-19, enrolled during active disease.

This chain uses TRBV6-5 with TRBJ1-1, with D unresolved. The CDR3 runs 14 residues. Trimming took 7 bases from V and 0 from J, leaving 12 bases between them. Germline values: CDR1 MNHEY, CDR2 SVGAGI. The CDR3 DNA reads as TGTGCCAGCATACGAACCAGAATGAACACTGAAGCTTTCTTT. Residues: CASIRTRMNTEAFF.

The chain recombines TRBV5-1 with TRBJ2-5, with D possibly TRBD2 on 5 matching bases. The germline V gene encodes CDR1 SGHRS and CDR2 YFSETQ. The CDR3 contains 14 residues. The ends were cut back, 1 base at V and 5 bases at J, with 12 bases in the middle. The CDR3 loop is CASSLNARGETQYF. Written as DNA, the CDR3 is TGCGCCAGCAGCTTGAACGCCAGAGGGGAGACCCAGTACTTC. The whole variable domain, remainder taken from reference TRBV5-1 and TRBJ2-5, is KAGVTQTPRYLIKTRGQQVTLSCSPISGHRSVSWYQQTPGQGLQFLFEYFSETQRNKGNFPGRFSGRQFSNSRSEMNVSTLELGDSALYLCASSLNARGETQYFGPGTRLLVL.